This T cell receptor (beta chain) was recovered during a study of T cell changes during pregnancy in multiple sclerosis. Libraries were prepared by immunoSEQ multiplex PCR; TCRdb keeps only in-frame clonotypes and omits some of them. The data hold 30,000 or so clones, with 70% to 90% observed a single time. Germline assignment: CDR1 SEHNR and CDR2 FQNEAQ (reference sequence). The CDR3 is made up of 13 amino acids. V was pared by 5 bases and J by 5 bases, with 5 bases of the junction left unmatched. This chain joins TRBV7-9 and TRBJ2-5; 7 nucleotides align to TRBD2. The TCR sequence derives from a female donor with multiple sclerosis, enrolled in a pregnancy study. Sequencing used CD8+ T cells from peripheral blood mononuclear cells, obtained after pregnancy. DNA for the CDR3: TGTGCCAGCAGCCCCCCCGGGGGGGAGACCCAGTACTTC. It yields the protein CASSPPGGETQYF.